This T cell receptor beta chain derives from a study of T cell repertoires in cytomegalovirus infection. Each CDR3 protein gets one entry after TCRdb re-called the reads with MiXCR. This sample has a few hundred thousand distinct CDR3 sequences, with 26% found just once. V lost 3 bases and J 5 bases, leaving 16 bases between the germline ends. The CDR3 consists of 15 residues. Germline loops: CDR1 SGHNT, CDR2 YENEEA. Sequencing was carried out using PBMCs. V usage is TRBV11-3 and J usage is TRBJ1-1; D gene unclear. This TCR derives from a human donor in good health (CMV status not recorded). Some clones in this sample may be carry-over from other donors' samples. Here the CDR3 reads CASSFGGSWNTEAFF. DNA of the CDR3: TGTGCCAGCAGCTTTGGCGGTTCCTGGAATACTGAAGCTTTCTTT.